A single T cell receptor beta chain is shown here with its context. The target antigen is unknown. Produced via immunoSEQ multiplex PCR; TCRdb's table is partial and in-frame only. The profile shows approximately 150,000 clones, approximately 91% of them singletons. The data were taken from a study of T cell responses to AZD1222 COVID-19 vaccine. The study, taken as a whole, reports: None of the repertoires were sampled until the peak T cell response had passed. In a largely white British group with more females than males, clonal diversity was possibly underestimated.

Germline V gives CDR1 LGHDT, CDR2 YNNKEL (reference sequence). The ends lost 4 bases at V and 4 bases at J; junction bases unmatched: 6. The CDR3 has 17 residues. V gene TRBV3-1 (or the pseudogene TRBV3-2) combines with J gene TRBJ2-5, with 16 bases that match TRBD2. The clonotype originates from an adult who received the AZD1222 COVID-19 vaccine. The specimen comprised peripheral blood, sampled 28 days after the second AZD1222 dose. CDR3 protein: CASSRTGTSGRVETQYF. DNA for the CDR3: TGTGCCAGCAGCCGGACCGGGACTAGCGGGAGGGTAGAGACCCAGTACTTC.